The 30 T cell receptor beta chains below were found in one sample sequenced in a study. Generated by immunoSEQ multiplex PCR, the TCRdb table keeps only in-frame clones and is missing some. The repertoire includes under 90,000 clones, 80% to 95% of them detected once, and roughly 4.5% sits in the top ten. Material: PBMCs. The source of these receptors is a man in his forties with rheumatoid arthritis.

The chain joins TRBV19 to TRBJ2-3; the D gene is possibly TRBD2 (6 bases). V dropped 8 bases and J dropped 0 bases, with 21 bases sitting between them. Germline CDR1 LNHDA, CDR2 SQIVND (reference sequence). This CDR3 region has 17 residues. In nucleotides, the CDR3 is TGTGCCAGTGCCCAACCGGCGGGATTTTCTAGCACAGATACGCAGTATTTT. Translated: CASAQPAGFSSTDTQYF. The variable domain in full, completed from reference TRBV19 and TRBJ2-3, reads DGGITQSPKYLFRKEGQNVTLSCEQNLNHDAMYWYRQDPGQGLRLIYYSQIVNDFQKGDIAEGYSVSREKKESFPLTVTSAQKNPTAFYLCASAQPAGFSSTDTQYFGPGTRLTVL.

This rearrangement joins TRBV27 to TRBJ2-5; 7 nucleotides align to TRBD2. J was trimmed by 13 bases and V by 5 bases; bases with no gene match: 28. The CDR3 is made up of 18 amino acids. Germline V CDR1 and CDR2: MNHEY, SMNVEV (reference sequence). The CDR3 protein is CASSPRLAYSTPRDPVYF. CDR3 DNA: TGTGCCAGCAGTCCCCGACTAGCATACAGCACACCAAGAGACCCAGTGTACTTC.

In DNA form, the CDR3 reads TGTGCCAGCACCAAACTAGCGGGAGTGGGGTACGAGCAGTACTTC. Amino acids: CASTKLAGVGYEQYF. This chain joins TRBV28 and TRBJ2-7; 11 nucleotides match TRBD2. J lost 4 bases, V lost 7 bases, and 9 bases had no gene match. The germline gives CDR1 MDHEN, CDR2 SYDVKM. The CDR3 extends over 15 amino acids.

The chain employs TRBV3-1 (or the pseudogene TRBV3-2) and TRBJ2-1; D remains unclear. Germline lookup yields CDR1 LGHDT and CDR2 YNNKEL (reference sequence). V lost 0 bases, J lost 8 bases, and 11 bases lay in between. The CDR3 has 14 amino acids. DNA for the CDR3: TGTGCCAGCAGCCAAGATAGGTTCCCCCATGAGCAGTTCTTC. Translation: CASSQDRFPHEQFF.

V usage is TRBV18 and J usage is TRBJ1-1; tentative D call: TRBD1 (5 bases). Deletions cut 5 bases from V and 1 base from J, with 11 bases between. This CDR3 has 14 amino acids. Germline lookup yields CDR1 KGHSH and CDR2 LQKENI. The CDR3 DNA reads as TGTGCCAGCTCATCGACAGCCACGAACACTGAAGCTTTCTTT. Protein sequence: CASSSTATNTEAFF.

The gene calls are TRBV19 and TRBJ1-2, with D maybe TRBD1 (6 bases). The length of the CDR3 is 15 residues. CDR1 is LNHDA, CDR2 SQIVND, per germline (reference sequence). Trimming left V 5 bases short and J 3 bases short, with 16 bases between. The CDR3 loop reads CASSFRRGLHYGYTF. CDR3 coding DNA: TGTGCCAGTAGTTTCCGCAGGGGACTACACTATGGCTACACCTTC.

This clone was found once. The CDR3 DNA sequence: TGTGCCTGGAGTACAGGGCGTATAGAGCAGTACTTC. Its protein product is CAWSTGRIEQYF. This sequence joins TRBV30 and TRBJ2-7, with D possibly matching TRBD1 (6 bases). Per the germline V gene, CDR1 is GTSNPN and CDR2 is SVGIG (reference sequence). This CDR3 has 12 amino acids. Trimming removed 2 bases from V and 7 bases from J, with 12 bases in between. Full variable domain (rest looked up from reference TRBV30 and TRBJ2-7): SQTIHQWPATLVQPVGSPLSLECTVEGTSNPNLYWYRQAAGRGLQLLFYSVGIGQISSEVPQNLSASRPQDRQFILSSKKLLLSDSGFYLCAWSTGRIEQYFGPGTRLTVT.

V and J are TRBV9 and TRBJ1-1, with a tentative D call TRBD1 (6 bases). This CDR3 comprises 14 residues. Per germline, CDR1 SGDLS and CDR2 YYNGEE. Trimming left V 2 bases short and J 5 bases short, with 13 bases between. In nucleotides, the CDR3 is TGTGCCAGCAGCGTGGCGGGGGCGCGGACTGAAGCTTTCTTT. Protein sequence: CASSVAGARTEAFF.

The CDR3 nucleotides are TGTGCCAGCAGCCAAAGGTGGGGGAGTCTCTACGAGCAGTACTTC. It is translated as CASSQRWGSLYEQYF. This chain connects TRBV7-8 to TRBJ2-7; D could derive from TRBD1 or TRBD2 (5 bases each). The CDR3 has 15 amino acids. Germline values: CDR1 SGHVS, CDR2 FQNEAQ. V lost 5 bases and J 3 bases, leaving 17 bases between the germline ends.

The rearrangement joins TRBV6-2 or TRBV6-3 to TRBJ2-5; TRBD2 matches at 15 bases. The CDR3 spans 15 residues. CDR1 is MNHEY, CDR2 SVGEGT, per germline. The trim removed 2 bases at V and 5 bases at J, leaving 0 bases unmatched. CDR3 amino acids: CASSYGTSGRETQYF. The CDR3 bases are TGTGCCAGCAGTTACGGGACTAGCGGGAGGGAGACCCAGTACTTC.

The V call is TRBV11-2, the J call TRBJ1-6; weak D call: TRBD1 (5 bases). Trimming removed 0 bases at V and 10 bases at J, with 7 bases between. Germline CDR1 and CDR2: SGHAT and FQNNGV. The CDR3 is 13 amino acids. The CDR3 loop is CASSLDRESPLHF. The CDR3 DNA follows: TGTGCCAGCAGCTTAGACAGGGAATCACCCCTCCACTTT.

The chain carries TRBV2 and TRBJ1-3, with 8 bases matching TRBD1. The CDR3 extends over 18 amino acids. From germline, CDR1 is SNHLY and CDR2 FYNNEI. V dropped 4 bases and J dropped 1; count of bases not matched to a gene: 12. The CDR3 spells CASSGGQGSKPSGNTIYF. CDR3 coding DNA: TGTGCCAGCAGTGGCGGACAGGGTTCGAAACCTTCTGGAAACACCATATATTTT.

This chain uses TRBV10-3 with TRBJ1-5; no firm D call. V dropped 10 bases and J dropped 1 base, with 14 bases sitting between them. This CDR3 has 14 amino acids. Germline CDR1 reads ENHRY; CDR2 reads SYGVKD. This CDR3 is CASKTGESNQPQHF. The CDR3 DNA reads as TGTGCCAGCAAGACCGGGGAGAGCAATCAGCCCCAGCATTTT.

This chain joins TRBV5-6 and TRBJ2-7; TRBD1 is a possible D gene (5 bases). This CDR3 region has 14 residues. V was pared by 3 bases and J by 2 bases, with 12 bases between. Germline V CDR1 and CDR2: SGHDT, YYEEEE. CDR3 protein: CASSYETAAYEQYF. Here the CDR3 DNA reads TGTGCCAGCAGCTACGAGACAGCAGCCTACGAGCAGTACTTC. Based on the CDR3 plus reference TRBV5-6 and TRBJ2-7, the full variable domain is DAGVTQSPTHLIKTRGQQVTLRCSPKSGHDTVSWYQQALGQGPQFIFQYYEEEERQRGNFPDRFSGHQFPNYSSELNVNALLLGDSALYLCASSYETAAYEQYFGPGTRLTVT.

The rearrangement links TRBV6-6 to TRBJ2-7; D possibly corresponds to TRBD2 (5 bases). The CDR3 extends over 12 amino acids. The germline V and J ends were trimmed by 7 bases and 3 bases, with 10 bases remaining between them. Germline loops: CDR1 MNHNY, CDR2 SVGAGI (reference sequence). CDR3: CASTPGYYEQYF. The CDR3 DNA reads TGTGCCAGCACTCCGGGATACTACGAGCAGTACTTC.

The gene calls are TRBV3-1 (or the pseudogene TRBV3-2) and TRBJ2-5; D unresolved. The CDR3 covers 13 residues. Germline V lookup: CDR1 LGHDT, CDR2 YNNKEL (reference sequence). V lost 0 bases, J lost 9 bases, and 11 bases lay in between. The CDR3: CASSQDGRAAQYF. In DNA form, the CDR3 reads TGTGCCAGCAGCCAAGATGGGCGCGCCGCCCAGTACTTC.

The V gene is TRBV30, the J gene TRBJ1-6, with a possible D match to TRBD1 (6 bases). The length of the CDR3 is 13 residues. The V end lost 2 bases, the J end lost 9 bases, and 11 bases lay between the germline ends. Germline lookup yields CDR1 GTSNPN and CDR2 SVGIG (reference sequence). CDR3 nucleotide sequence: TGTGCCTGGAGTCCACAGGGTGCTTCACCCCTCCACTTT. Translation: CAWSPQGASPLHF. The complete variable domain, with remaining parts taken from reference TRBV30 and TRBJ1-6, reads SQTIHQWPATLVQPVGSPLSLECTVEGTSNPNLYWYRQAAGRGLQLLFYSVGIGQISSEVPQNLSASRPQDRQFILSSKKLLLSDSGFYLCAWSPQGASPLHFGNGTRLTVT.

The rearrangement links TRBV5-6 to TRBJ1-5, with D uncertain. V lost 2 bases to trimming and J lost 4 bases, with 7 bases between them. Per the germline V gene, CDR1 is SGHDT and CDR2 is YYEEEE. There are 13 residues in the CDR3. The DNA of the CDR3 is TGTGCCAGCAGCTTATACGGTAATCAGCCCCAGCATTTT. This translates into CASSLYGNQPQHF.

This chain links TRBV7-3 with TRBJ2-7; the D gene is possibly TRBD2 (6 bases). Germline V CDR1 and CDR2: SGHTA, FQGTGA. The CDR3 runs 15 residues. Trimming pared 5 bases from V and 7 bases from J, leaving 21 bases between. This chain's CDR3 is CASSPWSTGRGEQYF. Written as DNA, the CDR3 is TGTGCCAGCAGCCCCTGGAGCACCGGGCGGGGTGAGCAGTACTTC.

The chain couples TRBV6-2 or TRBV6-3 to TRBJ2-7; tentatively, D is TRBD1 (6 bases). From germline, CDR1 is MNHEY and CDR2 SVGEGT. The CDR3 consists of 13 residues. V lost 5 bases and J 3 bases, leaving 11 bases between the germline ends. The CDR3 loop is CASSAGQIYEQYF. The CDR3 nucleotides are TGTGCCAGCAGTGCTGGACAGATCTACGAGCAGTACTTC.

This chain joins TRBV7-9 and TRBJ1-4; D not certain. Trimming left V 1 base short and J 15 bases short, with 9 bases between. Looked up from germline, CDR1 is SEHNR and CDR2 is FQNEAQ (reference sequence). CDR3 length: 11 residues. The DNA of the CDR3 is TGTGCCAGCAGCTTAGGACGGGGATTGTTTTTT. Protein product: CASSLGRGLFF.

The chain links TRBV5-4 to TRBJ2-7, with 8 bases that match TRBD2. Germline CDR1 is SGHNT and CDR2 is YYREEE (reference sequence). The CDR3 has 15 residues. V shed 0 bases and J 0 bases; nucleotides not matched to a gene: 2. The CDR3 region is CASSLERGSSYEQYF. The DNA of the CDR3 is TGTGCCAGCAGCTTGGAGCGGGGGAGCTCCTACGAGCAGTACTTC.

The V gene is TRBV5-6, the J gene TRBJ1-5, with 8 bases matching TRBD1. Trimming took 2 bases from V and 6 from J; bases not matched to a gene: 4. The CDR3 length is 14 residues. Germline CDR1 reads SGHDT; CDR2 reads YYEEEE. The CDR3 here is CASSFRQGLQPQHF. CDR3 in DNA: TGTGCCAGCAGCTTTCGACAGGGGCTTCAGCCCCAGCATTTT. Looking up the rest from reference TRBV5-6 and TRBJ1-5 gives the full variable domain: DAGVTQSPTHLIKTRGQQVTLRCSPKSGHDTVSWYQQALGQGPQFIFQYYEEEERQRGNFPDRFSGHQFPNYSSELNVNALLLGDSALYLCASSFRQGLQPQHFGDGTRLSIL.

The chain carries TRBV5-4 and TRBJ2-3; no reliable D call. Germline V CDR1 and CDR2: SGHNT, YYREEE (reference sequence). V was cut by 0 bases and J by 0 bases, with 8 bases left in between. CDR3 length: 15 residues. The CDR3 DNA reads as TGTGCCAGCAGCTTGGCAGGTACAAGCACAGATACGCAGTATTTT. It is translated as CASSLAGTSTDTQYF.

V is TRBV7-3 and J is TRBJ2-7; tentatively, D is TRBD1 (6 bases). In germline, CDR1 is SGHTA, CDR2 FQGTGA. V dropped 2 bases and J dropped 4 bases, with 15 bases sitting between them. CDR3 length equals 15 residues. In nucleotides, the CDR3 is TGTGCCAGCAGCTTACAGGGGAACGTTCTATACGAGCAGTACTTC. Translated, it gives CASSLQGNVLYEQYF.

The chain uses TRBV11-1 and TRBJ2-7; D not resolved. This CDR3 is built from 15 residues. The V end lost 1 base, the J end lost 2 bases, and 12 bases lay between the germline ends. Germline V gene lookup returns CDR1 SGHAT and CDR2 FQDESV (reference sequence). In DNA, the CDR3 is TGTGCCAGCAGCTTAGAAGTAGTGAGCCCCTACGAGCAGTACTTC. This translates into CASSLEVVSPYEQYF. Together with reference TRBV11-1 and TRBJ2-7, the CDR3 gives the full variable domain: EAEVAQSPRYKITEKSQAVAFWCDPISGHATLYWYRQILGQGPELLVQFQDESVVDDSQLPKDRFSAERLKGVDSTLKIQPAELGDSAMYLCASSLEVVSPYEQYFGPGTRLTVT.

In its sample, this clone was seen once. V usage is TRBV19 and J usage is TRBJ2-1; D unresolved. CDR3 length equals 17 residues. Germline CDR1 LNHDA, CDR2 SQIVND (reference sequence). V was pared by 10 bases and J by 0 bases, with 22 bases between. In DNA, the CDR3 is TGTGCCACCCGTAGTAGGGCAAGCCCTGACTCCTACAATGAGCAGTTCTTC. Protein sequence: CATRSRASPDSYNEQFF.

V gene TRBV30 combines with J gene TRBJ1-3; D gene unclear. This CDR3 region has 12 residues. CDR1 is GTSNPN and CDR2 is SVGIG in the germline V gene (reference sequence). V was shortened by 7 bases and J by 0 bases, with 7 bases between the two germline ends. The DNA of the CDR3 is TGTGCCTTTAAACTCTCTGGAAACACCATATATTTT. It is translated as CAFKLSGNTIYF.

CDR3 loop: CASSLALGGGVYGYTF. The CDR3, as DNA: TGTGCCAGCAGCTTAGCGCTCGGAGGGGGCGTCTATGGCTACACCTTC. The genes are TRBV7-2 and TRBJ1-2, with 7 positions matching TRBD1. Germline lookup yields CDR1 SGHTA and CDR2 FQGNSA. This CDR3 spans 16 amino acids. The V segment lost 0 bases and the J segment 4 bases; nucleotides outside the gene matches: 8.

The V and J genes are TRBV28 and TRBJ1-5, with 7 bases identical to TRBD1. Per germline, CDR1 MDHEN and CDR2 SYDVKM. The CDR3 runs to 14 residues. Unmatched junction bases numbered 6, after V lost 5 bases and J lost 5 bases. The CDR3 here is CASSLYRGYQPQHF. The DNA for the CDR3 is TGTGCCAGCAGTCTTTACAGGGGCTATCAGCCCCAGCATTTT. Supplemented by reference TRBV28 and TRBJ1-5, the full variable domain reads DVKVTQSSRYLVKRTGEKVFLECVQDMDHENMFWYRQDPGLGLRLIYFSYDVKMKEKGDIPEGYSVSREKKERFSLILESASTNQTSMYLCASSLYRGYQPQHFGDGTRLSIL.